Presented here are 25 T cell receptor beta chains from one specimen sequenced in a study of shared clonotypes between healthy human individuals. The data were produced by immunoSEQ multiplex PCR, yet TCRdb's version contains in-frame clones alone and is incomplete. The sample yields over a million clones, 75% to 80% seen once. Source material: memory CD4+ T cells from PBMCs. Sample subset: CD45RA-negative fraction. These receptors were taken from a man younger than 30 in good health. Some clones in this sample may be carry-over from other donors' samples.

The CDR3 coding sequence is TGCGCCAGCAGCTTAGGGACGGGATGGGGAGAGACCCAGTACTTC. It codes for CASSLGTGWGETQYF. The chain has TRBV5-1 and TRBJ2-5; D might be TRBD1 or TRBD2, each matching 5 bases. V lost 2 bases and J lost 4, with 15 bases in between. Germline CDR1 is SGHRS and CDR2 is YFSETQ. This CDR3 has 15 amino acids.

This chain joins TRBV7-9 and TRBJ2-3; the D is unclear. The V end lost 3 bases, the J end lost 5 bases, and 9 bases lay between the germline ends. Germline V CDR1 and CDR2: SEHNR, FQNEAQ (reference sequence). The CDR3 runs to 13 residues. In DNA form, the CDR3 reads TGTGCCAGCAGCTTGATGCGGAAAGATACGCAGTATTTT. This encodes CASSLMRKDTQYF.

CDR3 DNA sequence: TGTGCCAGCATGTATAGCGGAGGGAGCTCCTACGAGCAGTACTTC. This gives the protein CASMYSGGSSYEQYF. This sequence joins TRBV4-2 and TRBJ2-7, with a weak D call TRBD2 (6 bases). The ends were cut back, 7 bases at V and 0 bases at J, with 16 bases in the middle. The CDR3 is 15 residues long. Germline CDR1 reads LGHNA; CDR2 reads YNFKEQ.

The chain joins TRBV6-6 to TRBJ2-1; no definite D call. Germline V lookup: CDR1 MNHNY, CDR2 SVGAGI (reference sequence). The CDR3 runs 13 residues. Trimming shortened V by 2 bases and J by 9 bases, and 11 bases separated the two germline ends. Here the CDR3 reads CASSYAEFGEQFF. The DNA for the CDR3 is TGTGCCAGCAGTTACGCGGAGTTTGGTGAGCAGTTCTTC.

The chain links TRBV27 to TRBJ2-1; TRBD2 matches at 11 bases. This CDR3 comprises 14 residues. Unmatched junction bases numbered 4, after V lost 6 bases and J lost 6 bases. Germline V CDR1 and CDR2: MNHEY, SMNVEV (reference sequence). This CDR3 is CASRKLAGANEQFF. In DNA, the CDR3 is TGTGCCAGCAGGAAACTAGCGGGAGCCAATGAGCAGTTCTTC.

This chain connects TRBV2 to TRBJ2-5; the D gene is possibly TRBD1 (5 bases). The germline V and J ends were trimmed by 4 bases and 5 bases, with 14 bases remaining between them. CDR1 and CDR2 (germline): SNHLY, FYNNEI. The CDR3 has 14 amino acids. The DNA for the CDR3 is TGTGCCAGCAGTGCGCTGACAGCGACCGAGACCCAGTACTTC. Protein: CASSALTATETQYF.

The rearrangement joins TRBV7-2 to TRBJ1-1, with 7 positions matching TRBD1. J lost 1 base, V lost 2 bases, and 1 base had no gene match. Germline loops: CDR1 SGHTA, CDR2 FQGNSA. The length of the CDR3 is 14 residues. The CDR3 protein is CASSLRQGNTEAFF. CDR3 nucleotide sequence: TGTGCCAGCAGCTTAAGACAGGGGAACACTGAAGCTTTCTTT.

This rearrangement joins TRBV5-1 to TRBJ2-5; D remains ambiguous. Germline lookup yields CDR1 SGHRS and CDR2 YFSETQ. The length of the CDR3 is 12 residues. V was cut by 3 bases and J by 3 bases, with 6 bases left in between. Here the CDR3 reads CASSSNEETQYF. The CDR3 nucleotides are TGCGCCAGCAGCTCGAATGAAGAGACCCAGTACTTC.

This chain links TRBV14 with TRBJ1-2; no definite D call. V gave up 1 base and J gave up 5 bases, with 8 bases separating them. The length of the CDR3 is 13 residues. Germline V gene lookup returns CDR1 SGHDN and CDR2 FVKESK. CDR3 bases: TGTGCCAGCAGCCAAGTTGAAGGTTATGGCTACACCTTC. This translates into CASSQVEGYGYTF.

The rearrangement joins TRBV27 to TRBJ1-4, with a tentative D call TRBD1 (5 bases). The CDR3 totals 15 residues. Trimming removed 6 bases at V and 10 bases at J, with 21 bases between. Per germline, CDR1 MNHEY and CDR2 SMNVEV (reference sequence). DNA of the CDR3: TGTGCCAGCAGCTTTACCCGGGACCCAGCGGGAAAACTGTTTTTT. It encodes CASSFTRDPAGKLFF.

The chain combines TRBV28 with TRBJ2-2; D tentatively reads TRBD1 or TRBD2 (6 bases each). CDR3 length equals 16 residues. Trimming shortened V by 6 bases and J by 2 bases, and 16 bases separated the two germline ends. Germline V CDR1 and CDR2: MDHEN, SYDVKM. The CDR3: CASRKGGSANTGELFF. The CDR3 nucleotides are TGTGCCAGCAGAAAGGGGGGCTCTGCAAACACCGGGGAGCTGTTTTTT.

This clone has just one count. The rearrangement links TRBV18 to TRBJ1-2, with D hard to call. Looked up from germline, CDR1 is KGHSH and CDR2 is LQKENI. The V gene lost 6 bases and the J gene lost 4 bases, with 21 bases spanning the gap. CDR3 length: 16 amino acids. The CDR3 here is CASSLDGLGSGYGYTF. DNA for the CDR3: TGTGCCAGCTCTCTTGACGGCTTGGGGTCCGGCTATGGCTACACCTTC.

As for this clone: This could be a read error, since a much larger clone is one nucleotide away. The chain uses TRBV5-1 and TRBJ1-2, with TRBD1 matching 7 bases. The V segment lost 4 bases and the J segment 4 bases; nucleotides outside the gene matches: 4. This CDR3 comprises 13 residues. Germline CDR1 and CDR2: SGHRS and YFSETQ. CDR3 in DNA: TGCGCCAGCAGCACGGGACAGACCTATGGCTACACCTTC. The encoded protein is CASSTGQTYGYTF.

The chain is built from TRBV5-1 and TRBJ1-5, with D uncertain. Germline CDR1 is SGHRS and CDR2 is YFSETQ. With 4 bases removed from V and 3 bases from J, the gap between germline ends came to 8 bases. This CDR3 contains 13 residues. The CDR3 DNA sequence: TGCGCCAGCAGCCCGGGCAACAATCAGCCCCAGCATTTT. Its protein product is CASSPGNNQPQHF. Variable domain in full (rest from reference TRBV5-1 and TRBJ1-5): KAGVTQTPRYLIKTRGQQVTLSCSPISGHRSVSWYQQTPGQGLQFLFEYFSETQRNKGNFPGRFSGRQFSNSRSEMNVSTLELGDSALYLCASSPGNNQPQHFGDGTRLSIL.

The chain couples TRBV6-1 to TRBJ1-2, with D maybe TRBD1 (6 bases). CDR1 is MNHNS, CDR2 SASEGT, per germline. V lost 6 bases, J lost 1 base, and 15 bases lay in between. The CDR3 contains 15 residues. The CDR3 nucleotides are TGTGCCAGCAGCCGGACAGCCTACTTTAACTATGGCTACACCTTC. Translated: CASSRTAYFNYGYTF.

The rearrangement uses TRBV5-1 and TRBJ2-5; 10 bases line up with TRBD2. Germline assignment: CDR1 SGHRS and CDR2 YFSETQ. After removal of 5 bases from V and 2 bases from J, the junction contained 12 bases not matched to a gene. The CDR3 spans 17 residues. The CDR3: CASSRGRSGREQETQYF. Written as DNA, the CDR3 is TGCGCCAGCAGTCGGGGGCGAAGCGGGAGGGAACAAGAGACCCAGTACTTC.

V and J are TRBV2 and TRBJ1-5, with a possible D match to TRBD1 (5 bases). V lost 0 bases and J lost 9, with 15 bases in between. Germline V gene sequence: CDR1 SNHLY, CDR2 FYNNEI. CDR3 length equals 15 residues. Written as DNA, the CDR3 is TGTGCCAGCAGTGAAGCGTGGACACTTCGGGGGCCCCAGCATTTT. It is translated as CASSEAWTLRGPQHF.

The V call is TRBV7-2, the J call TRBJ2-5; a possible D gene is TRBD2 (5 bases). Trimming shortened V by 7 bases and J by 1 base, and 13 bases separated the two germline ends. This CDR3 is 14 amino acids long. Germline V gives CDR1 SGHTA, CDR2 FQGNSA. This chain's CDR3 is CASTRGAFQETQYF. CDR3 nucleotide sequence: TGTGCCAGCACACGGGGAGCCTTCCAAGAGACCCAGTACTTC.

The chain combines TRBV2 with TRBJ2-7; tentative D call: TRBD1 (7 bases). V was pared by 2 bases and J by 2 bases, with 10 bases between. CDR3 length: 14 residues. Per the germline V gene, CDR1 is SNHLY and CDR2 is FYNNEI. The CDR3 loop is CASSEQGEAYEQYF. CDR3 nucleotide sequence: TGTGCCAGCAGTGAACAGGGGGAGGCCTACGAGCAGTACTTC.

The chain joins TRBV29-1 to TRBJ2-1, with D possibly TRBD2 on 7 matching bases. Germline V gives CDR1 SQVTM, CDR2 ANQGSEA. The CDR3 is made up of 14 amino acids. V gave up 6 bases and J gave up 6 bases, with 18 bases separating them. The CDR3: CSVGGGLLRNEQFF. The CDR3 DNA reads as TGCAGCGTAGGGGGGGGCCTACTTCGCAATGAGCAGTTCTTC.

CDR3 in DNA: TGCGCCAGCAGCCCCGCGAGAGGGGCGGCAGAGATAGCCAAAAACATTCAGTACTTC. It codes for CASSPARGAAEIAKNIQYF. The chain couples TRBV10-1 to TRBJ2-4, with D perhaps being TRBD1 or TRBD2 (5 bases each). The CDR3 length is 19 residues. Germline lookup yields CDR1 WNHNN and CDR2 SYGVQD (reference sequence). V was trimmed by 6 bases and J by 0 bases, leaving 24 bases between them.

This clone has just a few counts. The chain carries TRBV4-1 and TRBJ1-3; 8 nucleotides align to TRBD1. This CDR3 contains 15 residues. CDR1 MGHRA and CDR2 YSYEKL come from the germline V gene. J lost 1 base, V lost 1 base, and 0 bases had no gene match. Here the CDR3 DNA reads TGCGCCAGCAGCCAAGGACAGGGGTCTGGAAACACCATATATTTT. Amino acid sequence: CASSQGQGSGNTIYF.

In its sample, this clone was seen a few times. The chain joins TRBV7-2 to TRBJ2-1; D unresolved. Trimming stripped 8 bases from V and 4 bases from J, with 6 bases between. Germline loops: CDR1 SGHTA, CDR2 FQGNSA. The CDR3 is 11 amino acids. CDR3 in amino acids: CASGLYNEQFF. The CDR3, as DNA: TGTGCCAGCGGTCTATACAATGAGCAGTTCTTC.

J is TRBJ2-3 and V is TRBV29-1; 11 nucleotides agree with TRBD2. The CDR3 contains 14 residues. Germline CDR1 is SQVTM and CDR2 is ANQGSEA. Trimming cost V 8 bases and J 4 bases; bases outside gene matches: 8. CDR3 nucleotide sequence: TGCAGCAACCGACTAGCGGGATTTTCAGATACGCAGTATTTT. This encodes CSNRLAGFSDTQYF.

This CDR3 reads CASSEYRLGGFQETQYF. CDR3 DNA: TGTGCCAGCAGTGAATATCGGCTGGGAGGCTTCCAAGAGACCCAGTACTTC. The gene calls are TRBV6-1 and TRBJ2-5, with a possible D match to TRBD2 (6 bases). The V end was cut by 2 bases, the J end by 1 base, with 17 bases between. CDR1 and CDR2 (germline): MNHNS, SASEGT. The CDR3 is 17 amino acids.